This T cell receptor (beta chain) was identified in a study of T-cell memory formation after mild COVID-19. About the research overall: Most TCR clusters belonged to a single donor.

The CDR3 has 13 residues. CDR1 and CDR2 from the germline V gene are LGHDT and YNNKEL (reference sequence). V was shortened by 2 bases and J by 5 bases, with 7 bases between the two germline ends. Worth noting for this clonotype: Its specificity is not known.

Constant-segment primers were used for 5'RACE, and the resulting TCR alpha and TCR beta cDNA libraries carried sample barcodes and UMIs. MiXCR, applied by TCRdb to the 5' RACE reads, yields one record per CDR3 protein. The repertoire includes under 300,000 distinct CDR3 sequences, 15% to 20% of them detected once, and around 3.4% sits in the top ten. Whole-study findings and limits: Within pre-infection memory, some responding clones were found, suggesting cross-reactive memory joined. Later expanders leaned CD4+, whereas day 15 to 85 contracting clones were balanced CD4/CD8.

Sequenced material: PBMCs or a T cell subset sorted from them (not recorded which). The gene calls are TRBV3-1 and TRBJ1-5, with D unclear. The receptor was derived from a young man who had mild COVID-19 (a few samples of this study predate the infection). Cell type and time point are not known. CDR3 sequence reads: CASSQMVDQPQHF. CDR3 sequence (DNA): TGTGCCAGCAGCCAAATGGTCGATCAGCCCCAGCATTTT.